The present T cell receptor beta chain was sequenced within a study of blood T cell repertoires in COVID-19. Study-wide background: The United States, Italy and Spain supplied acute and convalescent COVID-19 samples. T cells, B-cell-depleted T cells, or PBMCs provided the cDNA or gDNA that served as material.

Per the study methods: Reference gene primer amplification yielded estimated nucleated cell counts. Using immunoSEQ multiplex PCR, the repertoire was profiled, and TCRdb retains in-frame clones only, with some absent. That table supplies the V and J calls and clone size; D and trimming were determined from the DNA. Here the sample spans approximately 140,000 clones, approximately 82% being singletons. V lost 0 bases and J lost 3, with 7 bases in between. The germline gives CDR1 SGHDT, CDR2 YYEEEE. The CDR3 runs 13 residues. This TCR was sampled from a man aged 35 to 55 with active or convalescent COVID-19. The sample taken for sequencing was peripheral blood. This chain uses TRBV5-6 with TRBJ2-7, with D perhaps TRBD1 (6 bases). The CDR3 DNA follows: TGTGCCAGCAGCTTGGCGACAGGCTACGAGCAGTACTTC. Translated: CASSLATGYEQYF.